This TCR beta chain was sequenced for a study of blood T cell repertoires in COVID-19. Study background: Some COVID-19 samples were acute and others convalescent; all came from the United States, Italy and Spain.

Assay: immunoSEQ multiplex PCR; the TCRdb copy retains only in-frame clones and omits some. The sample yields some 240,000 clones, roughly 80% seen once. CDR1 and CDR2 from the germline V gene are MNHEY and SVGEGT. This CDR3 contains 16 residues. Trimming pared 2 bases from V and 2 bases from J, leaving 13 bases between. The rearrangement links TRBV6-2 or TRBV6-3 to TRBJ1-3; D is uncertain. This clonotype originated in a woman over 75 with acute or convalescent COVID-19. Sequencing was carried out using peripheral blood. The chain's CDR3 is CASSYAEGSTGNTIYF. In nucleotides, the CDR3 is TGTGCCAGCAGTTACGCGGAGGGCAGCACTGGAAACACCATATATTTT.